The 4 T cell receptor beta chains presented below share a single source sample, sequenced in a study of blood T cells in healthy people across ages. Primed by a sample-barcoded 5' primer and a J-beta primer mix, a second PCR proceeded for 7 to 11 cycles. A single record per CDR3 protein comes from TCRdb applying MiXCR to the 5' RACE reads. The sample lists some 1.7 million distinct CDR3 sequences, 28% seen once, with roughly 8.2% in the top ten. What was sequenced was blood. These receptors were taken from a woman aged 25 to 39 in good health.

This clonotype has a count of ten or more. CDR3 DNA sequence: TGCGCCAGCAACCTGGGGGGGGGAGAAGAGACCCAGTACTTC. As protein: CASNLGGGEETQYF. This chain connects TRBV5-1 to TRBJ2-5; 7 bases line up with TRBD2. This CDR3 is 14 amino acids long. From germline, CDR1 is SGHRS and CDR2 YFSETQ. V shed 6 bases and J 3 bases; nucleotides not matched to a gene: 8.

Note on this clonotype: This may stem from a read error, because a much larger clone lies one nucleotide away. This chain uses TRBV20-1 with TRBJ2-1, with 8 bases matching TRBD2. After removal of 3 bases from V and 6 bases from J, the junction contained 7 bases not matched to a gene. Germline V gene sequence: CDR1 DFQATT, CDR2 SNEGSKA (reference sequence). The CDR3 consists of 14 residues. The CDR3 DNA sequence: TGCAGTGCTAGTTCACGGGAGGGATGCAATGAGCAGTTCTTC. Amino acid sequence: CSASSREGCNEQFF.

A word on this clonotype: This sequence may be a read error, since a much larger clone differs from it by one base. The CDR3 ends on some other residue instead of the conserved phenylalanine or tryptophan, so this is likely a read error. The chain recombines TRBV5-1 with TRBJ2-7, with D hard to call. V was shortened by 4 bases and J by 3 bases, with 14 bases between the two germline ends. Looked up from germline, CDR1 is SGHRS and CDR2 is YFSETQ. The CDR3 is 14 amino acids. The CDR3, as DNA: TGCGCCAGCAGCCCCGGGCAGGCTATCTACGAGCAGTACTGC. This sequence encodes CASSPGQAIYEQYC.

Ten or more counts support this clonotype. The rearrangement joins TRBV20-1 to TRBJ2-7; D is possibly TRBD2 (6 bases). Germline loops: CDR1 DFQATT, CDR2 SNEGSKA (reference sequence). This CDR3 comprises 12 residues. V was pared by 4 bases and J by 3 bases, with 10 bases between. CDR3 in DNA: TGCAGTGCTACGGTCGGGGGCTACGAGCAGTACTTC. Translating gives CSATVGGYEQYF.